A single sample gave rise to the 13 T cell receptor beta chains below, sequenced in a study of T cells in tuberculosis (dated by TCRdb to the late 2010s). The time point label of this sample denotes: new active TB diagnosis, blood taken before or within 7 days of starting treatment. The library was prepared using the immunoSEQ multiplex PCR assay. In its TCRdb copy, this immuneACCESS table keeps in-frame sequences only and misses some clones. Where compared with another copy, unresolved V genes explain less than half of these, and the others have no known cause. The sample includes approximately 40,000 clones, with approximately 94% observed a single time. The top ten constitute about 4.5% of the sample. Sequences were derived from PBMCs, sampled at tuberculosis diagnosis. The origin of the receptors is an adult with tuberculosis.

The chain employs TRBV7-2 and TRBJ1-2, with a tentative D call TRBD1 (6 bases). V was pared by 7 bases and J by 0 bases, with 24 bases between. The germline gives CDR1 SGHTA, CDR2 FQGNSA. CDR3 length: 18 amino acids. The CDR3 region is CASNILPDRIKANYGYTF. For the CDR3, the DNA is TGTGCCAGCAACATCCTCCCCGACAGGATTAAAGCTAACTATGGCTACACCTTC.

The sample holds a few counts of this clone. Other DNA sequences in this sample translate to the same CDR3. V is TRBV2 and J is TRBJ2-7; D possibly corresponds to TRBD2 (5 bases). Germline values: CDR1 SNHLY, CDR2 FYNNEI. The CDR3 contains 13 residues. V lost 3 bases and J lost 3, with 9 bases in between. The CDR3 loop is CASSDSGNYEQYF. CDR3 nucleotides: TGTGCCAGCAGTGATTCGGGGAACTACGAGCAGTACTTC. Filled out from reference TRBV2 and TRBJ2-7, the complete variable domain reads EPEVTQTPSHQVTQMGQEVILRCVPISNHLYFYWYRQILGQKVEFLVSFYNNEISEKSEIFDDQFSVERPDGSNFTLKIRSTKLEDSAMYFCASSDSGNYEQYFGPGTRLTVT.

This chain connects TRBV5-6 to TRBJ2-4; unclear D gene. Per the germline V gene, CDR1 is SGHDT and CDR2 is YYEEEE. V was trimmed by 3 bases and J by 3 bases, leaving 7 bases between them. CDR3 length: 13 residues. The CDR3 reads CASSSGVKNIQYF. CDR3 coding DNA: TGTGCCAGCAGCTCCGGAGTCAAAAACATTCAGTACTTC.

V usage is TRBV15 and J usage is TRBJ1-2; 8 bases fit TRBD1. Trimming at V came to 3 bases and at J to 8 bases, leaving 5 bases not matched to a gene. The CDR3 totals 13 residues. Per the germline V gene, CDR1 is LNHNV and CDR2 is YYDKDF (reference sequence). CDR3 nucleotides: TGTGCCACCAGCAGCCGGACAGGGCAAGGCTACACCTTC. It codes for CATSSRTGQGYTF.

The J gene is TRBJ2-2, the V gene TRBV7-2, with 8 bases that match TRBD2. This CDR3 spans 16 amino acids. J was trimmed by 4 bases and V by 1 base; bases with no gene match: 5. Germline V gene lookup returns CDR1 SGHTA and CDR2 FQGNSA. CDR3 bases: TGTGCCAGCAGCTTAGTAGCGGGGCCGTCCACCGGGGAGCTGTTTTTT. Residues: CASSLVAGPSTGELFF.

V usage is TRBV28 and J usage is TRBJ2-2; 11 nucleotides align to TRBD2. There are 17 residues in the CDR3. In germline, CDR1 is MDHEN, CDR2 SYDVKM. V shed 0 bases and J 6 bases; nucleotides not matched to a gene: 6. The CDR3 region is CASSLWSLAGGPGELFF. The CDR3 bases are TGTGCCAGCAGTTTATGGTCGCTAGCGGGGGGCCCCGGGGAGCTGTTTTTT.

This rearrangement joins TRBV12-5 to TRBJ2-4, with D possibly matching TRBD2 (6 bases). The CDR3 is 16 residues long. The V and J ends lost 1 base and 3 bases respectively, with 13 bases between them. Germline CDR1 reads LGHNT; CDR2 reads FRNRAP. This chain's CDR3 is CASGLAPGLLKNIQYF. DNA of the CDR3: TGTGCTAGTGGTTTGGCTCCGGGACTTCTCAAAAACATTCAGTACTTC.

The chain employs TRBV7-6 and TRBJ2-5; the D gene is possibly TRBD2 (5 bases). The CDR3 spans 15 residues. V was shortened by 1 base and J by 5 bases, with 14 bases between the two germline ends. The V gene's germline CDR1 is SGHVS and CDR2 FNYEAQ. Here the CDR3 DNA reads TGTGCCAGCAGCTTAGGTTCGGGGATTGCGGAGACCCAGTACTTC. Translated: CASSLGSGIAETQYF.

The rearrangement joins TRBV19 to TRBJ2-1; 8 bases line up with TRBD1. The CDR3 loop spans 16 amino acids. Germline values: CDR1 LNHDA, CDR2 SQIVND (reference sequence). J gave up 0 bases and V 3 bases, and 4 bases lay outside the gene matches. CDR3: CASSIDGTGSYNEQFF. CDR3 sequence (DNA): TGTGCCAGTAGTATTGACGGGACAGGCTCCTACAATGAGCAGTTCTTC.

V and J are TRBV13 and TRBJ2-2; TRBD1 aligns across 9 bases. The germline V gene encodes CDR1 PRHDT and CDR2 FYEKMQ (reference sequence). The trim removed 0 bases at V and 4 bases at J, leaving 0 bases unmatched. The CDR3 totals 15 residues. The CDR3 DNA sequence: TGTGCCAGCAGCTTAGGGACAGGGGGCACCGGGGAGCTGTTTTTT. Protein sequence: CASSLGTGGTGELFF. Full variable domain (missing parts from reference TRBV13 and TRBJ2-2): AAGVIQSPRHLIKEKRETATLKCYPIPRHDTVYWYQQGPGQDPQFLISFYEKMQSDKGSIPDRFSAQQFSDYHSELNMSSLELGDSALYFCASSLGTGGTGELFFGEGSRLTVL.

V and J are TRBV20-1 and TRBJ2-7, with no clear D. The CDR3 has 10 residues. Germline CDR1 and CDR2: DFQATT and SNEGSKA (reference sequence). Trimming removed 2 bases at V and 5 bases at J, with 4 bases between. The CDR3 protein is CSARLHEQYF. CDR3 bases: TGCAGTGCTAGACTACACGAGCAGTACTTC.

The chain is built from TRBV4-1 and TRBJ2-3; maybe TRBD1 (6 bases). The CDR3 has 19 residues. Trimming took 4 bases from V and 1 from J, leaving 24 bases between them. Germline CDR1 reads MGHRA; CDR2 reads YSYEKL. In DNA form, the CDR3 reads TGCGCCAGCAGCCGCCTTCTCCAGGGGCGAGCAGGGGGCACAGATACGCAGTATTTT. Amino acids: CASSRLLQGRAGGTDTQYF.

V usage is TRBV6-5 and J usage is TRBJ2-7, with TRBD2 identical over 7 bases. CDR3 size: 16 residues. Germline V gene lookup returns CDR1 MNHEY and CDR2 SVGAGI. V lost 2 bases to trimming and J lost 0 bases; unmatched junction nucleotides: 7. Here the CDR3 DNA reads TGTGCCAGCAGTTACAACCGAGCGGGGAGCTCCTACGAGCAGTACTTC. This sequence encodes CASSYNRAGSSYEQYF.